The entry below describes one TCR beta chain. This record comes from a study of blood T cell repertoires in COVID-19. Looking at the study overall: COVID-19 samples, acute and convalescent, were from the United States, Italy and Spain.

V was shortened by 2 bases and J by 0 bases, with 9 bases between the two germline ends. The germline gives CDR1 SGHDT, CDR2 YYEEEE. This CDR3 has 15 amino acids. Profiled with immunoSEQ multiplex PCR; TCRdb holds only in-frame clones, not every one. The sample contains around 140,000 clones, over 80% of which appear only once. The chain combines TRBV5-6 with TRBJ1-5, with a possible D match to TRBD1 (5 bases). Source material: peripheral blood. This receptor was obtained from a woman between 50 and 59 years old with acute or convalescent COVID-19. In DNA, the CDR3 is TGTGCCAGCAGCTTAAGACAGTATAGCAATCAGCCCCAGCATTTT. As protein: CASSLRQYSNQPQHF.